Sequencing of this TCR beta chain was carried out in a study of graft-versus-host responses after intestinal transplantation. Across the whole study: Transplant recipients had multivisceral, liver-intestinal, or isolated intestinal grafts. Study findings and constraints: The study found high graft-versus-host to host-versus-graft clonal ratios in allografts of patients with graft-donor T cell macrochimerism. Recipient marrow showed GvH clones, some seen first in ileum or blood. Declining HvG levels early post-transplant were linked to peak circulating GvH clone levels.

About this clone: Its specificity is unknown.

Germline CDR1 is GTSNPN and CDR2 is SVGIG (reference sequence). The CDR3 loop spans 11 amino acids. The germline V and J ends were trimmed by 0 bases and 7 bases, with 6 bases remaining between them. The protocol was immunoSEQ multiplex PCR, while the TCRdb copy is restricted to in-frame clones and leaves out a portion. Among tens of thousands of clones listed, 85% to 95% were seen once. This receptor was taken from a human donor who received an intestinal transplant. This specimen consisted of unstimulated CD8+ T cells sorted from spleen or lymph node cells, obtained before intestinal transplant. The chain combines TRBV30 with TRBJ1-1; D ambiguous. CDR3 sequence (DNA): TGTGCCTGGAGTGTACAAGTTGAAGCTTTCTTT. It codes for CAWSVQVEAFF.